Each of the 22 T cell receptor beta chains below was sequenced from the same sample in a study of beta chain features in type 1 diabetes. Expressed TCRB transcripts were sequenced because the isolated RNA had all been reverse transcribed beforehand. Profiling relied on immunoSEQ multiplex PCR, and the TCRdb table lists in-frame clones only, not all of them. The data contain 500,000 to 700,000 clones, roughly a sixth of them seen just once; the ten biggest clones take up around 0.1%. The sample comprised naive CD4+ T cells from blood. All receptors come from a man between 18 and 35 years old in good health.

The chain employs TRBV28 and TRBJ1-2, with TRBD1 identical over 9 bases. Germline trimming cut 2 bases from V and 7 bases from J; bases unmatched to any gene: 5. The germline V gene encodes CDR1 MDHEN and CDR2 SYDVKM. This CDR3 spans 14 amino acids. The DNA for the CDR3 is TGTGCCAGCAGTTTAACGGGACAGGGTTTTGGCTACACCTTC. It translates to CASSLTGQGFGYTF.

This clone has a handful of counts. This chain uses TRBV18 with TRBJ1-1; weak D call: TRBD1 (6 bases). The CDR3 is 17 residues long. V dropped 4 bases and J dropped 2 bases, with 20 bases sitting between them. Per germline, CDR1 KGHSH and CDR2 LQKENI. The CDR3, as DNA: TGTGCCAGCTCACTAAACACATTGGAGGGGGGCAACACTGAAGCTTTCTTT. This encodes CASSLNTLEGGNTEAFF.

The CDR3 sequence is CATMTGGRAGRNEQFF. CDR3 bases: TGTGCCACCATGACTGGCGGGAGGGCCGGTCGAAATGAGCAGTTCTTC. The V call is TRBV19, the J call TRBJ2-1; 9 bases agree with TRBD2. The CDR3 has 16 amino acids. CDR1 and CDR2 from the germline V gene are LNHDA and SQIVND (reference sequence). The V and J ends lost 10 bases and 7 bases, in that order; junction bases with no gene match: 17.

This clone has a handful of counts. The V gene is TRBV28, the J gene TRBJ2-1, with 7 bases identical to TRBD1. This CDR3 is built from 14 residues. CDR1 and CDR2 (germline): MDHEN, SYDVKM. Trimming took 5 bases from V and 8 from J; bases not matched to a gene: 9. The CDR3 is CASSPIDRVHEQFF. The CDR3 DNA sequence: TGTGCCAGCAGTCCTATCGACAGGGTCCATGAGCAGTTCTTC.

This clone is a singleton in its sample. This may stem from a read error, because a much larger clone lies one nucleotide away. Distinct nucleotide sequences in the sample also encode this CDR3. This CDR3 is CASSLGETQYF. As DNA, the CDR3 is TGTGCCAGCAGTTTAGGCGAGACCCAGTACTTC. The chain employs TRBV28 and TRBJ2-5; D is undetermined. This CDR3 region has 11 residues. Germline-derived CDR1 and CDR2 are MDHEN and SYDVKM. V gave up 2 bases and J gave up 5 bases, with 3 bases separating them.

The count of this clone is one. V is TRBV15 and J is TRBJ1-2; a possible D gene is TRBD1 (5 bases). Trimming cost V 0 bases and J 3 bases, with 14 bases left between them. The CDR3 loop spans 16 amino acids. CDR1 is LNHNV and CDR2 is YYDKDF in the germline V gene (reference sequence). The CDR3 DNA follows: TGTGCCACCAGCAGAGATCGAGGGGTTCGACACTATGGCTACACCTTC. This translates into CATSRDRGVRHYGYTF.

The chain is built from TRBV6-6 and TRBJ2-2; D not certain. There are 14 residues in the CDR3. Germline CDR1 and CDR2: MNHNY and SVGAGI (reference sequence). V was trimmed by 5 bases and J by 6 bases, leaving 13 bases between them. The CDR3 region is CASSVQLSPGELFF. DNA of the CDR3: TGTGCCAGCAGTGTACAGCTTTCCCCCGGGGAGCTGTTTTTT.

The J gene is TRBJ1-6, the V gene TRBV6-4; D may be TRBD1 (6 bases). This CDR3 spans 15 amino acids. From germline, CDR1 is MRHNA and CDR2 SNTAGT. Trimming took off 3 bases at V and 3 bases at J, with 9 bases between the two ends. The CDR3 nucleotides are TGTGCCAGCAGTGAGGGACATCTCTATAATTCACCCCTCCACTTT. It is translated as CASSEGHLYNSPLHF.

This clone was recorded a few times. The chain recombines TRBV5-1 with TRBJ2-5; 11 bases agree with TRBD2. The V and J ends lost 4 bases and 1 base, in that order; junction bases with no gene match: 12. This CDR3 contains 18 residues. Looked up from germline, CDR1 is SGHRS and CDR2 is YFSETQ. The CDR3 DNA reads TGCGCCAGCAGCGGACGAGCCGGGACTAGCGGAACCCAAGAGACCCAGTACTTC. It is translated as CASSGRAGTSGTQETQYF.

This clone has a handful of counts. V gene TRBV19 combines with J gene TRBJ2-3; 8 bases fit TRBD2. The CDR3 consists of 14 residues. V trimming: 3 bases; J trimming: 6 bases; junction bases outside the gene matches: 5. Germline assignment: CDR1 LNHDA and CDR2 SQIVND (reference sequence). The CDR3 region is CASSMPRGADTQYF. CDR3 in DNA: TGTGCCAGTAGTATGCCGCGGGGGGCGGATACGCAGTATTTT.

V usage is TRBV7-2 and J usage is TRBJ2-5; TRBD1 or TRBD2 may be the D gene (6 bases each). Germline assignment: CDR1 SGHTA and CDR2 FQGNSA. This CDR3 region has 15 residues. Between the trimmed V and J ends, which lost 4 bases and 3 bases, there was a span of 15 bases. CDR3 sequence reads: CASSSFTGAKETQYF. CDR3 in DNA: TGTGCCAGCAGCTCATTTACGGGGGCTAAAGAGACCCAGTACTTC.

This rearrangement joins TRBV25-1 to TRBJ2-7; 8 bases map to TRBD1. The V gene's germline CDR1 is MGHDK and CDR2 SYGVNS. The CDR3 is 13 residues long. Germline trimming cut 7 bases from V and 2 bases from J; bases unmatched to any gene: 4. The CDR3 loop is CASTEQGAYEQYF. The CDR3 DNA is TGTGCCAGCACCGAACAGGGGGCCTACGAGCAGTACTTC.

This clone occurred a few times. The chain carries TRBV28 and TRBJ1-4; D is perhaps TRBD1 (5 bases). V shed 8 bases and J shed 0 bases, with 19 bases lying between them. Per germline, CDR1 MDHEN and CDR2 SYDVKM. The CDR3 runs 17 residues. The CDR3 spells CASHGAGPNSTNEKLFF. CDR3 DNA sequence: TGTGCCAGCCACGGGGCAGGGCCTAACTCAACTAATGAAAAACTGTTTTTT.

The chain recombines TRBV4-1 with TRBJ2-5, with 10 bases identical to TRBD1. The CDR3 contains 16 residues. J was trimmed by 2 bases and V by 2 bases; bases with no gene match: 5. Germline CDR1 MGHRA, CDR2 YSYEKL. The CDR3 region has the DNA TGCGCCAGCAGCCAATGGACAGGGGGGCGGCAAGAGACCCAGTACTTC. It encodes CASSQWTGGRQETQYF.

The rearrangement links TRBV4-2 to TRBJ1-2, with 7 nucleotides matching TRBD1. J gave up 6 bases and V 0 bases, and 13 bases lay outside the gene matches. Germline CDR1 and CDR2: LGHNA and YNFKEQ. CDR3 length: 17 amino acids. The CDR3: CASSQDWFGRQGHGYTF. The CDR3 region has the DNA TGTGCCAGCAGCCAAGATTGGTTTGGCAGACAGGGTCATGGCTACACCTTC.

The chain carries TRBV11-2 and TRBJ2-7, with D unclear. The CDR3 extends over 12 amino acids. Trimming shortened V by 3 bases and J by 3 bases, and 6 bases separated the two germline ends. The germline V gene has CDR1 SGHAT and CDR2 FQNNGV. The CDR3 DNA sequence: TGTGCCAGCAGCTTTTTCAACTACGAGCAGTACTTC. It codes for CASSFFNYEQYF. The whole variable domain, remainder taken from reference TRBV11-2 and TRBJ2-7, is EAGVAQSPRYKIIEKRQSVAFWCNPISGHATLYWYQQILGQGPKLLIQFQNNGVVDDSQLPKDRFSAERLKGVDSTLKIQPAKLEDSAVYLCASSFFNYEQYFGPGTRLTVT.

V and J are TRBV7-3 and TRBJ2-3, with TRBD1 as a possible D gene (6 bases). V was shortened by 6 bases and J by 0 bases, with 13 bases between the two germline ends. Germline V CDR1 and CDR2: SGHTA, FQGTGA. This CDR3 is 15 amino acids long. The CDR3 is CASSPRGHSTDTQYF. The DNA of the CDR3 is TGTGCCAGCAGTCCCCGGGGACATAGCACAGATACGCAGTATTTT.

There are a few counts of this clone. V gene TRBV5-4 combines with J gene TRBJ2-7, with no clear D. The CDR3 extends over 14 amino acids. Between the trimmed V and J ends, which lost 0 bases and 4 bases, there was a span of 11 bases. Germline CDR1 and CDR2: SGHNT and YYREEE (reference sequence). The CDR3 loop reads CASSLDVGRYEQYF. In DNA form, the CDR3 reads TGTGCCAGCAGCTTGGATGTAGGGCGGTACGAGCAGTACTTC. Drawing the rest from reference TRBV5-4 and TRBJ2-7, the complete variable domain is ETGVTQSPTHLIKTRGQQVTLRCSSQSGHNTVSWYQQALGQGPQFIFQYYREEENGRGNFPPRFSGLQFPNYSSELNVNALELDDSALYLCASSLDVGRYEQYFGPGTRLTVT.

The V call is TRBV7-9, the J call TRBJ2-7, with 8 bases fitting TRBD2. The V gene's germline CDR1 is SEHNR and CDR2 FQNEAQ (reference sequence). The V and J ends lost 5 bases and 6 bases, in that order; junction bases with no gene match: 15. The CDR3 is made up of 16 amino acids. The CDR3: CASSPNRGGNGREQYF. As DNA, the CDR3 is TGTGCCAGCAGCCCCAATCGCGGGGGGAACGGACGCGAGCAGTACTTC.

The chain joins TRBV18 to TRBJ1-1; a weak D match, TRBD1 (5 bases). Germline CDR1 KGHSH, CDR2 LQKENI. There are 14 residues in the CDR3. As DNA, the CDR3 is TGTGCAGCGGGACCGTGGTCCATGAACACTGAAGCTTTCTTT. It translates to CAAGPWSMNTEAFF.

The chain carries TRBV7-2 and TRBJ2-7, with D perhaps assigned TRBD1 or TRBD2 (5 bases each). Per the germline V gene, CDR1 is SGHTA and CDR2 is FQGNSA. CDR3 length: 14 amino acids. V shed 2 bases and J shed 4 bases, with 12 bases lying between them. The DNA for the CDR3 is TGTGCCAGCAGCTTATCAGGGACCCTATACGAGCAGTACTTC. Translated, it gives CASSLSGTLYEQYF.

The V and J genes are TRBV7-2 and TRBJ2-7, with TRBD2 identical over 8 bases. The CDR3 length is 15 residues. Germline assignment: CDR1 SGHTA and CDR2 FQGNSA. Trimming cost V 4 bases and J 3 bases; bases outside gene matches: 8. Here the CDR3 reads CASSSLAGFRYEQYF. In DNA form, the CDR3 reads TGTGCCAGCAGCTCCTTAGCGGGGTTCCGCTACGAGCAGTACTTC.